This T cell receptor beta chain appears in the sequencing data of a study of T cells in Graves' hyperthyroidism and ophthalmopathy. Study information: At initial diagnosis, before any treatment had begun, peripheral blood was obtained.

Patients having uncontrolled infection, another autoimmune disease, pregnancy or lactation were not included. Source material for PBMCs was about 11 ml fresh peripheral blood. Regarding the study as a whole: Ophthalmopathy and stable hyperthyroidism were separated by a 13 V-J model.

Researchers amplified the TCR beta CDR3 regions from RNA transcripts. RT-PCR in the first round (using the HTBI primer set) targeted the TCR CDR3. TCRdb processed the multiplex PCR reads anew with MiXCR; each CDR3 protein has one entry. Counted here are approximately 720,000 distinct CDR3 sequences, around 20% occurring once; the ten biggest clones make up over 15%. This clonotype was detected many times. Its target is unknown. Trimming removed 4 bases from V and 1 base from J, with 4 bases in between. Per germline, CDR1 MNHNS and CDR2 SASEGT. The CDR3 totals 12 residues. V and J are TRBV6-1 and TRBJ1-2; D remains unclear. The TCR sequence derives from a woman between 50 and 59 years old with Graves' hyperthyroidism that later progressed to Graves' ophthalmopathy. Material: blood. For the CDR3, the DNA is TGTGCCAGCAGTGCACGTAACTATGGCTACACCTTC. Translation gives CASSARNYGYTF.